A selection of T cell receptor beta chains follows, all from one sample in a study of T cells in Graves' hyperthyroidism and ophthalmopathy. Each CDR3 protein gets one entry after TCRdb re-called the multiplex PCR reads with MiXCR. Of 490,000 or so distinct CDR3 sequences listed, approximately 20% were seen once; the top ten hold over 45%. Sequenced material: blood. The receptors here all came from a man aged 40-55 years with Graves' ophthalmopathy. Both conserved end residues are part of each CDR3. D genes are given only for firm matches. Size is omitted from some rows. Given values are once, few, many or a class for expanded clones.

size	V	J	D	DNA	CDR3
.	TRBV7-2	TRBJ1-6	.	TGTGCCAGCGAACCATCGAATTCACCCCTCCACTTT	CASEPSNSPLHF
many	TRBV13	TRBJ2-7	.	TGTGCCAGCAGCTTGGGGGCAGGGCCTTCCTACGAGCAGTACTTC	CASSLGAGPSYEQYF
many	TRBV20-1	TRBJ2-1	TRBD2	TGCAGTGCTAGAACCGACGGACTAGCGAGGGGCAATGAGCAGTTCTTC	CSARTDGLARGNEQFF
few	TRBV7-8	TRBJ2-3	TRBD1	TGTGCCAGCAGCATGGGACAGGGATTCACAGATACGCAGTATTTT	CASSMGQGFTDTQYF
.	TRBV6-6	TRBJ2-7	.	TGTGCCAGCAGTTACTTAGGCAGGCAACGCTACGAGCAGTACTTC	CASSYLGRQRYEQYF
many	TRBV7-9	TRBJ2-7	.	TGTGCCAGCAGCCCGAGCGGAGCTGCCTACGAGCAGTACTTC	CASSPSGAAYEQYF
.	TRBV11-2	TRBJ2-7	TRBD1	TGTGCCAGCAGCCGGACAGGGGGGTTCTCCTACGAGCAGTACTTC	CASSRTGGFSYEQYF
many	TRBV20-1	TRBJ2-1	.	TGCAGTGCTAGAGCCAGGGGAGTGGGGTACAATGAGCAGTTCTTC	CSARARGVGYNEQFF
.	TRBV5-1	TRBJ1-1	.	TGCGCCAGCAGTTTGGTCATGATCGGGGAAACTGAAGCTCTCTTT	CASSLVMIGETEALF
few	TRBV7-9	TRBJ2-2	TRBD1	TGTGCCAGCAGCTTGGACAGGACGGCTCTGGGCACCGGGGAGCTGTTTTTT	CASSLDRTALGTGELFF
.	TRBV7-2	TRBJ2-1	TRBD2	TGTGCCAGCAGCCTAGGACTAGCGGGAGTTGCCTACAATGAGCAGTTCTTC	CASSLGLAGVAYNEQFF
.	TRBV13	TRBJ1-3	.	TGTGCCAGCAGCTCCGGGGACGGAAACACCATATATTTT	CASSSGDGNTIYF
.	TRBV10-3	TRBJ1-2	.	TGTGCCATCAGTGAGGAACAGGGCTATGGCTACACCTTC	CAISEEQGYGYTF
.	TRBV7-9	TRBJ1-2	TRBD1	TGTGCCAGCAGCCCCGGGACAGACTTTGGCTATGGCTACACCTTC	CASSPGTDFGYGYTF
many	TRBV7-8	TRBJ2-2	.	TGTGCCAGCAGCTTGATGGGTGGGGGGGAGCTGTTTTTT	CASSLMGGGELFF
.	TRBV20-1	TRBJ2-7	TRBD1	TGCAGCGCCTTGGGACAGGACTACGAGCAGTACTTC	CSALGQDYEQYF
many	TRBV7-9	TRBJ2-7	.	TGTGCCAGCAGCCCCCGGACTGACTACGAGCAGTACTTC	CASSPRTDYEQYF
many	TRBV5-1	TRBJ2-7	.	TGCGCCAGCAGCTTGGGCAGTGGAACCTACGAGCAGTACTTC	CASSLGSGTYEQYF
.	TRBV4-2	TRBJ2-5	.	TGTGCCAGCAGCCCATGGGCTAGCGGAGAGGGGGGAGAGACCCAGTACTTC	CASSPWASGEGGETQYF
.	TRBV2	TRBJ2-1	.	TGTGCCAGCAGTCCTGTCCTAGACTATGAGCAGTTCTTC	CASSPVLDYEQFF
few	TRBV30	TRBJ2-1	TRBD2	TGTGCCTGGAGTTTAGCGGGATTAACCTACAATGAGCAGTTCTTC	CAWSLAGLTYNEQFF
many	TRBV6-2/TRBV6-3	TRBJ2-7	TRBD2	TGTGCCAGGACTAGCGGGAGGGCCGGAGAGCAGTACTTC	CARTSGRAGEQYF
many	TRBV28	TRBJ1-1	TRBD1	TGTGCCGTCACCCAGGGGGCAGCTGAAGCTTTCTTT	CAVTQGAAEAFF
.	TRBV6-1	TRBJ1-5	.	TGTGCCAGCAGTAATGGACAGACGCGGCAGCCCCAGCATTTT	CASSNGQTRQPQHF
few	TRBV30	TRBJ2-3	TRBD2	TGTGCCTGGAAGGCTAGCGGGCCAGATACGCAGTATTTT	CAWKASGPDTQYF
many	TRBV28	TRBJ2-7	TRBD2	TGTGCCACCCTCACTAGCGGCAGATACGAGCAGTACTTC	CATLTSGRYEQYF
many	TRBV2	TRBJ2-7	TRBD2	TGTGCCAGCAGTCCGGGACTAGCGGGAGTCGAGCAGTACTTC	CASSPGLAGVEQYF
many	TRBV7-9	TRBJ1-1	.	TGTGCCAGCATTTGGGGGACGATGAACACTGAAGCTTTCTTT	CASIWGTMNTEAFF
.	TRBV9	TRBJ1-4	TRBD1	TGTGCCAGCAGCGCTGGGGACAGGGGGGAAAATGAAAAACTGTTTTTT	CASSAGDRGENEKLFF
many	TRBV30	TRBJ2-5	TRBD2	TGTGCCTGGAACGGAGCGGGAGTGAGGGAGACCCAGTACTTC	CAWNGAGVRETQYF
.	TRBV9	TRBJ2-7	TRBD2	TGTGCCAGCAGCGTAGGGACTAGCGGATCAATCTACGAGCAGTACTTC	CASSVGTSGSIYEQYF
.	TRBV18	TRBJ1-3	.	TGTGCCAGCTCACCTTCGAGTGTGAATCGAAACACCATATATTTT	CASSPSSVNRNTIYF
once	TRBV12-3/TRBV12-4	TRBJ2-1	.	TGTGCCAGCAGTTTAGCGTATAGGGGCCGCTTCGGTGGGCAGTTCTTC	CASSLAYRGRFGGQFF
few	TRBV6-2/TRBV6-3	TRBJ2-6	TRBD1	TGTGCCAGCAGTTACTCTCTGGGGACAGGTAATAAGGGGGCCAACGTCCTGACTTTC	CASSYSLGTGNKGANVLTF
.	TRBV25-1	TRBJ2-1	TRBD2	TGTGCCAGCAGTGGGCTAGCGGGAGGCCCTTGGAGCTCCTACAATGAGCAGTTCTTC	CASSGLAGGPWSSYNEQFF
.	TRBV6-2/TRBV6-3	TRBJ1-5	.	TGTGCCAGCAGTTACTTAAGACTAACCTGGGGCAATCAGCCCCAGCATTTT	CASSYLRLTWGNQPQHF
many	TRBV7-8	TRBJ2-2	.	TGTGCCAGCAGCTTAAGGCCCCCCCTAGCGTCGAACGGGGAGCTGTTTTTT	CASSLRPPLASNGELFF
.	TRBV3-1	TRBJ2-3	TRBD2	TGTGCCAGCAGCCGGACTAGCGGGGGGGCGACAGATACGCAGTATTTT	CASSRTSGGATDTQYF
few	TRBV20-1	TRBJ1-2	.	TGCAGTGCTAGAGATCGTGGCCGGTCCAACTATGGCTACACCTTC	CSARDRGRSNYGYTF
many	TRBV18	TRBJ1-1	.	TGTGCCAGCTTAAAGGGGCTTCGGGGGAACACTGAAGCTTTCTTT	CASLKGLRGNTEAFF
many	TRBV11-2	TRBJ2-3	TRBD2	TGTGCCAGCAGCTTACTAGCGGGGGGCCTCACAGATACGCAGTATTTT	CASSLLAGGLTDTQYF
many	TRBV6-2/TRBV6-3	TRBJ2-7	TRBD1	TGTGCCAGCAGTTATCTCGGGACAGGGGCTTACGAGCAGTACTTC	CASSYLGTGAYEQYF
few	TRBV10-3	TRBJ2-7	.	TGTGCCGTCGGACAGCCCTACGAGCAGTACTTC	CAVGQPYEQYF
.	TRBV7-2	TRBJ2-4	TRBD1	TGTGCCAGCAGCTCCGTACAGGGGTTTCGAGCCAAAAACATTCAGTACTTC	CASSSVQGFRAKNIQYF
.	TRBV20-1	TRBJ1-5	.	TGCAGTGCCGCCTGGGGAGGGGAAGGCAATCAGCCCCAGCATTTT	CSAAWGGEGNQPQHF
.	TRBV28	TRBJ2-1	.	TGTGCCAGCAGTTTAAATAGTGAGCAGTTCTTC	CASSLNSEQFF
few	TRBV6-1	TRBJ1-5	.	TGTGCCAGCAGTTACGGAGGCAGGCTGACCCATCAGCCCCAGCATTTT	CASSYGGRLTHQPQHF
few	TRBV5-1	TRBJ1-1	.	TGCGCCAGCAGCTTCTCCGGGGGAATGAACACTGAAGCTTTCTTT	CASSFSGGMNTEAFF